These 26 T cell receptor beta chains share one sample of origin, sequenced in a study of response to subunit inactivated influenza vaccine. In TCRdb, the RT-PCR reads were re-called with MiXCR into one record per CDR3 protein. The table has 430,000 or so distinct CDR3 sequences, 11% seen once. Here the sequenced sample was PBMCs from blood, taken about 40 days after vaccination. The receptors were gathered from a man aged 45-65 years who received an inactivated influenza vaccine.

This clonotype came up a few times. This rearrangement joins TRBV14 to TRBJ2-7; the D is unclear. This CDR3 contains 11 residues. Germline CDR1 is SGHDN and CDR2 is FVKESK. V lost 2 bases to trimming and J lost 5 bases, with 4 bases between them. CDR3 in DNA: TGTGCCAGCAGCCAATTCAACGAGCAGTACTTC. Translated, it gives CASSQFNEQYF. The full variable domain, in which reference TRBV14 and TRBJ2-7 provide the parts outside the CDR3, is EAGVTQFPSHSVIEKGQTVTLRCDPISGHDNLYWYRRVMGKEIKFLLHFVKESKQDESGMPNNRFLAERTGGTYSTLKVQPAELEDSGVYFCASSQFNEQYFGPGTRLTVT.

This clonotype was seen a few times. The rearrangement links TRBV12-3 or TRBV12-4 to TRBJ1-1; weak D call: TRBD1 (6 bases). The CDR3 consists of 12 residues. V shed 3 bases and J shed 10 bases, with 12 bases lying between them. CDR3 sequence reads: CASSFGGQRAFF. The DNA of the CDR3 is TGTGCCAGCAGTTTTGGGGGGCAGCGAGCTTTCTTT.

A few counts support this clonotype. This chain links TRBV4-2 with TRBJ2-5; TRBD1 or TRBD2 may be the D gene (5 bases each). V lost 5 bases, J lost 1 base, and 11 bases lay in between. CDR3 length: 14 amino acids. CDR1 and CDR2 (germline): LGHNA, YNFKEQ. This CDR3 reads CASSTTGTQETQYF. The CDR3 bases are TGTGCCAGCAGCACCACCGGGACCCAAGAGACCCAGTACTTC.

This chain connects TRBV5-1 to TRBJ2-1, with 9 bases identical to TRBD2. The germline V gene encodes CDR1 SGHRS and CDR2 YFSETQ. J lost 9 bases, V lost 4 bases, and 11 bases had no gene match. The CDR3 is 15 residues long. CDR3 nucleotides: TGCGCCAGCAGCGCTTTCGCGGGGGGGCCAAGTGAGCAGTTCTTC. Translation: CASSAFAGGPSEQFF.

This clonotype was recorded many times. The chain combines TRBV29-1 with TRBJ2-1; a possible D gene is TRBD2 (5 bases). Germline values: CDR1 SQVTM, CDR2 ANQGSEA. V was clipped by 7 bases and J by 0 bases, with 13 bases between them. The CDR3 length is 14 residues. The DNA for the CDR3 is TGCAGCGGTAAATCGGGGAGCTCCTACAATGAGCAGTTCTTC. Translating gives CSGKSGSSYNEQFF.

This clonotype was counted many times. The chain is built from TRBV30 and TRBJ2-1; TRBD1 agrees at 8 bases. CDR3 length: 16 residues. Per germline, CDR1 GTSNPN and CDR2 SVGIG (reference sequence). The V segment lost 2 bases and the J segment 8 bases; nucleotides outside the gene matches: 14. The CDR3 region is CAWSPLGQAAVDEQFF. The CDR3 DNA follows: TGTGCCTGGAGTCCGCTGGGACAGGCAGCTGTCGATGAGCAGTTCTTC.

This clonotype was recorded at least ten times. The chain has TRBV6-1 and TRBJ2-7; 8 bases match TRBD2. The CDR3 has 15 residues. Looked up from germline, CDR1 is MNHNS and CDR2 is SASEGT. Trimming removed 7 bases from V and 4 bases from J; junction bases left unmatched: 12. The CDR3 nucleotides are TGTGCCAGCACTCAGAGCGGGGGTCGATTTTACGAGCAGTACTTC. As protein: CASTQSGGRFYEQYF.

The CDR3, as DNA: TGTGCCAGCAGTGTCCGATATAACTATGGCTACACCTTC. Translating it yields CASSVRYNYGYTF. The chain links TRBV27 to TRBJ1-2; no reliable D call. CDR1 and CDR2 (germline): MNHEY, SMNVEV (reference sequence). V was cut by 5 bases and J by 1 base, with 8 bases left in between. CDR3 length equals 13 residues.

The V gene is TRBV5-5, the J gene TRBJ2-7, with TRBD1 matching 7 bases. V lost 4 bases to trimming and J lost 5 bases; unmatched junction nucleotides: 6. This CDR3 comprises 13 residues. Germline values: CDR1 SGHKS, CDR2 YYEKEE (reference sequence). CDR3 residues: CASSPQDRDEQYF. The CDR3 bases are TGTGCCAGCAGCCCCCAAGACAGGGACGAGCAGTACTTC.

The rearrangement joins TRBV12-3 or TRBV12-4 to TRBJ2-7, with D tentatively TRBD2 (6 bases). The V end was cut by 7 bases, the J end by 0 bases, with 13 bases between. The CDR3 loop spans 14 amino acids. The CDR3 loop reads CASKRTMSSYEQYF. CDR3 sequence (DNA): TGTGCCAGCAAAAGGACTATGAGCTCCTACGAGCAGTACTTC.

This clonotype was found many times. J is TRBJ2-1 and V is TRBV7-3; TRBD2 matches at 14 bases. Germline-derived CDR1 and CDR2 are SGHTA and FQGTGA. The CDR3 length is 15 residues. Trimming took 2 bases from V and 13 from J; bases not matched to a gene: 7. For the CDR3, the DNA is TGTGCCAGCAGCTTAGGGGGACTAGCGGGAGAGGGACAGTTCTTC. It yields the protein CASSLGGLAGEGQFF.

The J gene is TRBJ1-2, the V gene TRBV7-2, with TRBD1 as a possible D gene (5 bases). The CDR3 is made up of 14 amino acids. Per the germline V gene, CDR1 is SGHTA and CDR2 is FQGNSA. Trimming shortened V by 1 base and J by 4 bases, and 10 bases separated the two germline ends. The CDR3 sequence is CASSLVPGSYGYTF. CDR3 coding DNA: TGTGCCAGCAGCTTAGTCCCAGGGAGCTATGGCTACACCTTC.

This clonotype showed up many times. CDR3 region: CSASSPTGPGQYF. In DNA form, the CDR3 reads TGCAGTGCTAGTTCCCCGACAGGGCCGGGGCAGTACTTC. The V gene is TRBV20-1, the J gene TRBJ2-7, with TRBD1 identical over 7 bases. CDR1 is DFQATT, CDR2 SNEGSKA, per germline (reference sequence). The CDR3 loop spans 13 amino acids. Trimming removed 3 bases from V and 9 bases from J; junction bases left unmatched: 11.

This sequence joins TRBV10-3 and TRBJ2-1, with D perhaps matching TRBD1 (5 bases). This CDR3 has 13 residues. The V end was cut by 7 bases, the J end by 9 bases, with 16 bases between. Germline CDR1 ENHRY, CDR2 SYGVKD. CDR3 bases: TGTGCCATCAAAAGCCAGGGCCCCGGTGAGCAGTTCTTC. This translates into CAIKSQGPGEQFF.

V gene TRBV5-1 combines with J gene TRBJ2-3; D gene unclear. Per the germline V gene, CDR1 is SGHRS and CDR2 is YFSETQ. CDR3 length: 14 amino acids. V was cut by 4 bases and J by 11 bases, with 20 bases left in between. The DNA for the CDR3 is TGCGCCAGCAGCCCCAAAGACGGAGCCACGGGGCAGTATTTT. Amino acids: CASSPKDGATGQYF.

The CDR3 here is CSATGRASTEAFF. CDR3 DNA sequence: TGCAGCGCAACCGGAAGGGCTAGCACTGAAGCTTTCTTT. The J gene is TRBJ1-1, the V gene TRBV29-1; unclear D gene. V was clipped by 7 bases and J by 4 bases, with 16 bases between them. Germline loops: CDR1 SQVTM, CDR2 ANQGSEA. This CDR3 has 13 amino acids.

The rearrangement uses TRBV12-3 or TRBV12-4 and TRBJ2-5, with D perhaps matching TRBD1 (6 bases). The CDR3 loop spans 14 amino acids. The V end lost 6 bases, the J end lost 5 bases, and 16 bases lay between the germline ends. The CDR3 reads CASRATGVRETQYF. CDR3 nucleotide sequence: TGTGCCAGCAGGGCGACAGGAGTCCGGGAGACCCAGTACTTC.

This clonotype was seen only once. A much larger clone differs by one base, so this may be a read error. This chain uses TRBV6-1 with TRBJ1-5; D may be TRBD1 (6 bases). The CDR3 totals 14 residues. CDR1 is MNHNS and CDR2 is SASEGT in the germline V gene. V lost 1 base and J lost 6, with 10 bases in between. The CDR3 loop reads CASSEGQGSQPQHF. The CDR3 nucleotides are TGTGCCAGCAGTGAAGGGCAGGGGAGTCAGCCCCAGCATTTT.

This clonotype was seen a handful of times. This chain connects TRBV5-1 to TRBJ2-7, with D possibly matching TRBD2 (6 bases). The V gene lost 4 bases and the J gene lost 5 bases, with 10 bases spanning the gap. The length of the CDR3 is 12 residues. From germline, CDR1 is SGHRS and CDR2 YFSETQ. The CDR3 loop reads CASSGGLDEQYF. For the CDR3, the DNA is TGCGCCAGCAGCGGGGGACTTGACGAGCAGTACTTC.

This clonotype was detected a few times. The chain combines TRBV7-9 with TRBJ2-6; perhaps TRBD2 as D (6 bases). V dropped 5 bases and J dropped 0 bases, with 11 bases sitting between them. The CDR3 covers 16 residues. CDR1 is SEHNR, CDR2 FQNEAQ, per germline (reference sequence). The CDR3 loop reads CASSRDSFSGANVLTF. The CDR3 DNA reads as TGTGCCAGCAGCCGGGACTCTTTCTCTGGGGCCAACGTCCTGACTTTC. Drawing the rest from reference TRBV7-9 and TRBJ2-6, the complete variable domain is DTGVSQNPRHKITKRGQNVTFRCDPISEHNRLYWYRQTLGQGPEFLTYFQNEAQLEKSRLLSDRFSAERPKGSFSTLEIQRTEQGDSAMYLCASSRDSFSGANVLTFGAGSRLTVL.

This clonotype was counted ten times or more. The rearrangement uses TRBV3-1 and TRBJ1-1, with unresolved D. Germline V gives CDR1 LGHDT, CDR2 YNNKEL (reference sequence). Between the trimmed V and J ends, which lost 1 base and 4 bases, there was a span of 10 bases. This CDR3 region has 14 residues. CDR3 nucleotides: TGTGCCAGCAGCCAAGGGCTTTCGGGCACTGAAGCTTTCTTT. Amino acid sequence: CASSQGLSGTEAFF.

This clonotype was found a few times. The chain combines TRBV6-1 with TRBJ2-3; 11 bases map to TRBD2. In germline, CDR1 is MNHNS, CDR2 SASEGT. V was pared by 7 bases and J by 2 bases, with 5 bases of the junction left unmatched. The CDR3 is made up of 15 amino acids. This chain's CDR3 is CASKGLAGNTDTQYF. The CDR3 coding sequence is TGTGCCAGCAAAGGACTAGCGGGCAACACAGATACGCAGTATTTT.

CDR3 bases: TGCAGTGCCTCCAGGGGCGGCACCGGGGAGCTGTTTTTT. This codes for CSASRGGTGELFF. The chain carries TRBV20-1 and TRBJ2-2; the D gene is possibly TRBD1 (6 bases). Deletions cut 6 bases from V and 4 bases from J, with 12 bases between. Germline-derived CDR1 and CDR2 are DFQATT and SNEGSKA (reference sequence). The CDR3 is made up of 13 amino acids.

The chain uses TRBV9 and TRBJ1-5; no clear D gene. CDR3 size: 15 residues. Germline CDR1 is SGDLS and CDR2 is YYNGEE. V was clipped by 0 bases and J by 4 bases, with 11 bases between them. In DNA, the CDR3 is TGTGCCAGCAGCGTAGCGGACGGGCTTAATCAGCCCCAGCATTTT. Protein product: CASSVADGLNQPQHF.

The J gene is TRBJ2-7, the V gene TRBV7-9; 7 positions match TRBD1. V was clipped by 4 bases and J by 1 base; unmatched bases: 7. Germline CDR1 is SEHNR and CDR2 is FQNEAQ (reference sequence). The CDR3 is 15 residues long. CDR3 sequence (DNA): TGTGCCAGCAGCTCCCACCGGGACAGATCCTACGAGCAGTACTTC. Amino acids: CASSSHRDRSYEQYF.

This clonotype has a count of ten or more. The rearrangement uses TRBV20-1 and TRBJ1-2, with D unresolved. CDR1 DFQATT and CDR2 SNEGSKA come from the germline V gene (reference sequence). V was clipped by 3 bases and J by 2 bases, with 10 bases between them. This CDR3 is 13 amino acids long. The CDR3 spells CSARVTPNYGYTF. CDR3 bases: TGCAGTGCTAGGGTCACTCCAAACTATGGCTACACCTTC.